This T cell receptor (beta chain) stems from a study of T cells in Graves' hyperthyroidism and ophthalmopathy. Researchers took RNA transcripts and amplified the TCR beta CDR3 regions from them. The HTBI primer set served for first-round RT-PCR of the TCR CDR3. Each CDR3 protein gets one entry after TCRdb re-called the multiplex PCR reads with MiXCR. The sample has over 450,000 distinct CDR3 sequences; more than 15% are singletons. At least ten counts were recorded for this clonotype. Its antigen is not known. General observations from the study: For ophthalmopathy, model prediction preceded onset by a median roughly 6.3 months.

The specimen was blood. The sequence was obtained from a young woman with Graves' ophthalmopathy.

CDR3 sequence reads: CASSMLPGTEAFF. The CDR3 DNA follows: TGTGCCAGCAGTATGCTCCCGGGAACTGAAGCTTTCTTT. The chain combines TRBV6-1 with TRBJ1-1; D call uncertain. The V gene's germline CDR1 is MNHNS and CDR2 SASEGT. This CDR3 region has 13 residues. The V and J ends lost 5 bases and 5 bases respectively, with 12 bases between them.